The entry below describes one T cell receptor beta chain. Genomic DNA served as template for TCR beta VDJ and CDR3 profiling. From the reads, TCRdb called clonotypes with MiXCR, one entry per CDR3 protein. Of 250,000 to 350,000 distinct CDR3 sequences in the sample, 45% to 65% were seen once. This sample stems from a study of CD8+CD57+ T cells in acquired aplastic anemia. V gave up 1 base and J gave up 0 bases, with 9 bases separating them. The CDR3 is 15 amino acids. Per the germline V gene, CDR1 is SGHVS and CDR2 is FNYEAQ. The clonotype was recovered from a human donor with severe aplastic anemia or a healthy control (not recorded which). Material: sorted CD4+, CD8+, or CD8+CD57+ T cells (not recorded which) from PBMCs. The V call is TRBV7-6, the J call TRBJ1-2; unclear D gene. CDR3 region: CASSLGRASNYGYTF. The CDR3 DNA reads as TGTGCCAGCAGCTTAGGAAGGGCCTCTAACTATGGCTACACCTTC. The entire variable domain, with the rest obtained from reference TRBV7-6 and TRBJ1-2, is as follows: GAGVSQSPRYKVTKRGQDVALRCDPISGHVSLYWYRQALGQGPEFLTYFNYEAQQDKSGLPNDRFSAERPEGSISTLTIQRTEQRDSAMYRCASSLGRASNYGYTFGSGTRLTVV.